This TCR beta chain is from a study of OX40 agonist ivuxolimab in advanced cancers. Study as a whole: Three partial responders included one hepatocellular carcinoma patient and two cutaneous melanoma patients.

Repertoires were generated with immunoSEQ multiplex PCR, while TCRdb's copy carries only in-frame clones and drops some. The data contain tens of thousands of clones, 65% to 85% of them singletons. Trimming cost V 2 bases and J 5 bases; bases outside gene matches: 4. Germline V CDR1 and CDR2: SGHTA, FQGTGA. CDR3 length: 15 amino acids. This receptor was identified in an adult with an advanced solid tumor such as melanoma, head and neck, liver or kidney cancer. The chain uses TRBV7-3 and TRBJ2-3; 10 nucleotides agree with TRBD1. The sample in question was CD4+ or CD8+ T cells sorted from blood, obtained in a trial of the OX40 agonist ivuxolimab. The CDR3 is CASSLEDRGVDTQYF. The CDR3 nucleotides are TGTGCCAGCAGCTTAGAGGACAGGGGGGTAGATACGCAGTATTTT.